The 15 T cell receptor beta chains below come from one sample, sequenced in a study of identifying expanded T cells in peripheral blood. Profiling relied on immunoSEQ multiplex PCR, and the TCRdb table lists in-frame clones only, not all of them. In the table there are 100,000 or so clones, 88% of which are singletons. The specimen sequenced was blood. The source is a person aged 18 to 75 in good health.

This chain links TRBV21-1 with TRBJ2-6; the table's D gene call, TRBD1, was not cross checked with the DNA. TRBV21-1 is deemed a pseudogene. There are 19 residues in the CDR3. Here the CDR3 reads CASSKTDPTGSSGANVLTF. The CDR3 region has the DNA TGTGCCAGCAGCAAAACCGACCCGACAGGGAGCTCTGGGGCCAACGTCCTGACTTTC.

The chain recombines TRBV11-2 with TRBJ2-2; D gene uncertain. Germline V gives CDR1 SGHAT, CDR2 FQNNGV. This CDR3 is built from 12 residues. V shed 5 bases and J shed 5 bases, with 6 bases lying between them. CDR3 sequence reads: CASSPRTGELFF. In nucleotides, the CDR3 is TGTGCCAGCAGCCCGCGGACCGGGGAGCTGTTTTTT.

V is TRBV4-1 and J is TRBJ2-1, with 10 bases lining up with TRBD2. CDR1 and CDR2 from the germline V gene are MGHRA and YSYEKL. The V and J ends lost 5 bases and 3 bases, in that order; junction bases with no gene match: 4. The CDR3 covers 15 residues. This CDR3 reads CASSFTSGIYNEQFF. In DNA, the CDR3 is TGCGCCAGCAGCTTCACTAGCGGGATCTACAATGAGCAGTTCTTC.

V and J are TRBV6-1 and TRBJ2-1; D remains ambiguous. Trimming took 5 bases from V and 5 from J, leaving 16 bases between them. Germline lookup yields CDR1 MNHNS and CDR2 SASEGT. This CDR3 is built from 15 residues. The CDR3, as DNA: TGTGCCAGCAGTACGGATTTACGGCCCCACAATGAGCAGTTCTTC. The encoded protein is CASSTDLRPHNEQFF.

This clone came up once. This chain connects TRBV7-2 to TRBJ2-5, with no clear D. Trimming cost V 6 bases and J 7 bases, with 12 bases left between them. This CDR3 region has 12 residues. From germline, CDR1 is SGHTA and CDR2 FQGNSA. The CDR3 reads CASSILVGTQYF. In nucleotides, the CDR3 is TGTGCCAGCAGTATCCTCGTGGGGACCCAGTACTTC.

V usage is TRBV19 and J usage is TRBJ1-4; D unclear. The V gene lost 2 bases and the J gene lost 7 bases, with 11 bases spanning the gap. Germline V lookup: CDR1 LNHDA, CDR2 SQIVND (reference sequence). This CDR3 is 14 amino acids long. DNA of the CDR3: TGTGCCAGTAGTATATCTCCGTCCGGTGAAAAACTGTTTTTT. Translated, it gives CASSISPSGEKLFF.

CDR3 in amino acids: CASRGRAKNIQYF. The CDR3 DNA reads as TGTGCCAGCAGGGGGAGAGCCAAAAACATTCAGTACTTC. The chain is built from TRBV6-5 and TRBJ2-4; D is possibly TRBD2 (5 bases). The CDR3 has 13 residues. V lost 6 bases to trimming and J lost 0 bases, with 6 bases between them. Germline CDR1 MNHEY, CDR2 SVGAGI.

CDR3 nucleotide sequence: TGCGCCAGCAGCTTGGGGACTGGGAACACTGAAGCTTTCTTT. Protein product: CASSLGTGNTEAFF. This chain connects TRBV5-1 to TRBJ1-1; D is uncertain. CDR3 size: 14 residues. Trimming cost V 0 bases and J 1 base, with 7 bases left between them. Germline CDR1 SGHRS, CDR2 YFSETQ.

V gene TRBV27 combines with J gene TRBJ2-1; unclear D gene. Germline V CDR1 and CDR2: MNHEY, SMNVEV (reference sequence). The CDR3 contains 11 residues. V lost 5 bases to trimming and J lost 3 bases, with 2 bases between them. The chain's CDR3 is CASSDYNEQFF. In DNA form, the CDR3 reads TGTGCCAGCAGTGACTACAATGAGCAGTTCTTC.

The chain combines TRBV4-1 with TRBJ2-7; TRBD1 aligns across 7 bases. J gave up 6 bases and V 2 bases, and 7 bases lay outside the gene matches. Germline CDR1 and CDR2: MGHRA and YSYEKL. The CDR3 runs 14 residues. CDR3 amino acids: CASSQWTTGVEQYF. The CDR3 nucleotides are TGCGCCAGCAGCCAATGGACCACAGGGGTCGAGCAGTACTTC.

The J gene is TRBJ2-5, the V gene TRBV9, with 7 nucleotides matching TRBD1. This CDR3 has 17 residues. J gave up 2 bases and V 1 base, and 11 bases lay outside the gene matches. CDR1 and CDR2 from the germline V gene are SGDLS and YYNGEE. CDR3 in amino acids: CASSVTYDRDGQETQYF. The CDR3 nucleotides read TGTGCCAGCAGCGTAACCTATGACAGGGACGGGCAAGAGACCCAGTACTTC. Full variable domain (missing parts from reference TRBV9 and TRBJ2-5): DSGVTQTPKHLITATGQRVTLRCSPRSGDLSVYWYQQSLDQGLQFLIQYYNGEERAKGNILERFSAQQFPDLHSELNLSSLELGDSALYFCASSVTYDRDGQETQYFGPGTRLLVL.

The chain combines TRBV7-9 with TRBJ2-2; no firm D call. CDR1 and CDR2 from the germline V gene are SEHNR and FQNEAQ (reference sequence). The CDR3 runs 15 residues. V was cut by 1 base and J by 4 bases, with 10 bases left in between. The chain's CDR3 is CASSLVGPTTGELFF. The CDR3 DNA follows: TGTGCCAGCAGCTTAGTTGGACCGACCACCGGGGAGCTGTTTTTT.

V and J are TRBV7-9 and TRBJ1-4, with D possibly matching TRBD1 (6 bases). Germline CDR1 reads SEHNR; CDR2 reads FQNEAQ (reference sequence). Trimming shortened V by 5 bases and J by 8 bases, and 18 bases separated the two germline ends. This CDR3 comprises 15 residues. This CDR3 reads CASSPGQGREEKLFF. As DNA, the CDR3 is TGTGCCAGCAGCCCCGGGCAGGGGCGGGAGGAAAAACTGTTTTTT. Based on the CDR3 plus reference TRBV7-9 and TRBJ1-4, the full variable domain is DTGVSQNPRHKITKRGQNVTFRCDPISEHNRLYWYRQTLGQGPEFLTYFQNEAQLEKSRLLSDRFSAERPKGSFSTLEIQRTEQGDSAMYLCASSPGQGREEKLFFGSGTQLSVL.

This chain joins TRBV4-3 and TRBJ2-7; either TRBD1 or TRBD2 may fit D (6 bases each). The germline CDR1 and CDR2 sequences are LGHNA and YSLEER. Trimming removed 1 base at V and 2 bases at J, with 12 bases between. The CDR3 consists of 15 residues. The CDR3 sequence is CASSQVVGGTYEQYF. The CDR3 bases are TGCGCCAGCAGCCAAGTTGTGGGGGGCACCTACGAGCAGTACTTC.

The chain employs TRBV4-1 and TRBJ2-7; D remains unclear. CDR1 is MGHRA, CDR2 YSYEKL, per germline. Trimming removed 4 bases at V and 2 bases at J, with 21 bases between. The CDR3 runs 17 residues. CDR3 DNA sequence: TGCGCCAGCAGCCCATCGCCAACAGATTCCAAGGCCTACGAGCAGTACTTC. It encodes CASSPSPTDSKAYEQYF.